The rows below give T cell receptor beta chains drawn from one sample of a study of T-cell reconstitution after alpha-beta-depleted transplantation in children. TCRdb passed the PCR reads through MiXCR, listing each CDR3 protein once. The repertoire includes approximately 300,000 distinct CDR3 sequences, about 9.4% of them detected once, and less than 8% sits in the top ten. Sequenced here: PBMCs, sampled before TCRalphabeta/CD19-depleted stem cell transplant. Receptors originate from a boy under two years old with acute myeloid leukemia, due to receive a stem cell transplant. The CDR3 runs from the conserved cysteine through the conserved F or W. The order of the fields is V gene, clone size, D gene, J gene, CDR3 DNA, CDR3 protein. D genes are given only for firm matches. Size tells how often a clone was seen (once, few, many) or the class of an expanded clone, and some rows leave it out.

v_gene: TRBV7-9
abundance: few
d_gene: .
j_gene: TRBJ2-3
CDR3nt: TGTGCCAGCAGCCCCACAGGACGTCGCCATGTGGAGTATTTT
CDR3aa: CASSPTGRRHVEYF

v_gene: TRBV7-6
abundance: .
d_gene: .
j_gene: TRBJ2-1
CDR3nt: TGTGCCAGCAGCCTGGAGGGCGGGCCTTACAATGAGCAGTTCTTC
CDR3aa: CASSLEGGPYNEQFF

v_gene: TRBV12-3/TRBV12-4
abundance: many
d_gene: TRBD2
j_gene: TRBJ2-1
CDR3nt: TGTGCCAGCAGTTCCCTGGGGACTAGCGCATACAATGAGCAGTTCTTC
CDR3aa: CASSSLGTSAYNEQFF

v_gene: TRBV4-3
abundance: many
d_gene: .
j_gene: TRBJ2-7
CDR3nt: TGCGCCAGCAGCCAACACCGACAGGGAGGCTACGAGCAGTACTTC
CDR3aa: CASSQHRQGGYEQYF

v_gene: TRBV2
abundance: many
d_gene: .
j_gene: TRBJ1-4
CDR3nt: TGTGCCAGCACCACTAGGAGGGATGAAAAACTGTTTTTT
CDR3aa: CASTTRRDEKLFF

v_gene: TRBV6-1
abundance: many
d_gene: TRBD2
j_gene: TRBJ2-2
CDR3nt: TGTGCCAGCAGTGAATGCGGACTAGCGGGGGGCCCGGGGTCCGGGGAGCTGTTTTTT
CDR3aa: CASSECGLAGGPGSGELFF

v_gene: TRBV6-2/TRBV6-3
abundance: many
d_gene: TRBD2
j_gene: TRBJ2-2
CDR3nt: TGTGCCAGCAGTACTCGTTCTGGCGGGAGACCCCCCGGGGAGCTGTTTTTT
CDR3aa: CASSTRSGGRPPGELFF

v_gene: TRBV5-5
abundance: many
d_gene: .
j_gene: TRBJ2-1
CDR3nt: TGTGCCAGCAGCTGGGGCCCGGGACAACGGAACAATGAGCAGTTCTTC
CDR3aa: CASSWGPGQRNNEQFF

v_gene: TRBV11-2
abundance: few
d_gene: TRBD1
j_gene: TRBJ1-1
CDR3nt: TGTGCCAGCAGCTTAGGTAGGGACAGGAGGAACACTGAAGCTTTCTTT
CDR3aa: CASSLGRDRRNTEAFF

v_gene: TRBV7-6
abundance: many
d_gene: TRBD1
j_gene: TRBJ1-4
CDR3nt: TGTGCCAGCAGCTTAATAGGGGGCGAGGGTGAAAAACTGTTTTTT
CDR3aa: CASSLIGGEGEKLFF

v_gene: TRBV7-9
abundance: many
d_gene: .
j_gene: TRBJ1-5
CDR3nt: TGTGCCAGCAGCCGGACAGTCAATCAGCCCCAGCATTTT
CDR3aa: CASSRTVNQPQHF

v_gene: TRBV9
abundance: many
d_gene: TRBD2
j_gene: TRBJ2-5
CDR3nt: TGTGCCAGCTCCTACTTCTTTAGCGGGGGCCAAGAGACCCAGTACTTC
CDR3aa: CASSYFFSGGQETQYF

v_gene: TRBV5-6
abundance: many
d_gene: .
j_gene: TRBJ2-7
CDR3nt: TGTGCCAGCAGCTCCGGTGACCCCATCTTGCCGTACTTC
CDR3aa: CASSSGDPILPYF

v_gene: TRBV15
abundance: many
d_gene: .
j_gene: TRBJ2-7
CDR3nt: TGTGCCACCAGCAGAGGCGGGGACTCAACCTACGAGCAGTACTTC
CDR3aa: CATSRGGDSTYEQYF

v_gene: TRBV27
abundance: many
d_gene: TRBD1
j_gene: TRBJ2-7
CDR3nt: TGTGCCAGCAGTTTACGAACCACAGGGGCCGAGCAGTACTTC
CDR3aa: CASSLRTTGAEQYF

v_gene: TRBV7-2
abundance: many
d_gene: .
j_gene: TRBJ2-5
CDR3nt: TGTGCCAGCAGCCGACCCGGGACAAAGGAGACCCAGTACTTC
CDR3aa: CASSRPGTKETQYF

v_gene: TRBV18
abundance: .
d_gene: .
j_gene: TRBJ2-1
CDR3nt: TGTGCCAGCTCACCCCTCGGGGGGACAGTTTACAATGAGCAGTTCTTC
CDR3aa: CASSPLGGTVYNEQFF

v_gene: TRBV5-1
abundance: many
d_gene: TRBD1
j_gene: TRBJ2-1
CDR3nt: TGCGCCAGCAAACAGGGGAATGAGCAGTTCTTC
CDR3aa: CASKQGNEQFF

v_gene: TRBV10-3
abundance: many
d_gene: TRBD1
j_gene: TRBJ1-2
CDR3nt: TGTGCCATCAGTGAGTCAGCTGGACAGGGGGCAAATGGGTATGGCTACACCTTC
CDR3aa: CAISESAGQGANGYGYTF

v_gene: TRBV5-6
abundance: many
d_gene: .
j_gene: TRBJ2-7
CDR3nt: TGTGCCAGCAGCTACCCGGGCCCAGATTACGAGCAGTACTTC
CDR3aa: CASSYPGPDYEQYF

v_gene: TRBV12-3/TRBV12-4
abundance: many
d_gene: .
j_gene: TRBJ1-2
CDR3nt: TGTGCCAGCAGTTTTAGCCGGAACTATGGCTACACCTTC
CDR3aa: CASSFSRNYGYTF

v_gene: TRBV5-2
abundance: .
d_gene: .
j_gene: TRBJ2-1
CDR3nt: TGTGCCAGCAACCCACAGAAACTAGCGGGAGGTTCACGAGATTACAGCTCCTACAATGAGCAGTTCTTC
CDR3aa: CASNPQKLAGGSRDYSSYNEQFF

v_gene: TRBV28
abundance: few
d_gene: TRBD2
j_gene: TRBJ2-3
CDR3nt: TGTGCCAGCAGTTGGGGACTAGCGGGAGTGGCAGATACGCAGTATTTT
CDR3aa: CASSWGLAGVADTQYF

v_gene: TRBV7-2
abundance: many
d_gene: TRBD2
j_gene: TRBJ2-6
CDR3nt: TGTGCCAGCAGCTCAGGACTAGCGGGGTCTGGGGCCAACGTCCTGACTTTC
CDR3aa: CASSSGLAGSGANVLTF

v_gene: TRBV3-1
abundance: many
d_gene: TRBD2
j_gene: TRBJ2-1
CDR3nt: TGTGCCAGCGGACTAGCGGGTTACAATGAGCAGTTCTTC
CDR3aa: CASGLAGYNEQFF

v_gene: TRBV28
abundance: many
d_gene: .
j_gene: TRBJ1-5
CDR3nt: TGTGCCAGCAGTTTTGACCTCTTAAGTGGGAGCAATCAGCCCCAGCATTTT
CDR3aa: CASSFDLLSGSNQPQHF

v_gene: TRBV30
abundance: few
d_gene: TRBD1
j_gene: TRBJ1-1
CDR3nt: TGTGCCTGGAGTGTACGCACAGGACAGGGGAGTACTGAAGCTTTCTTT
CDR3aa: CAWSVRTGQGSTEAFF

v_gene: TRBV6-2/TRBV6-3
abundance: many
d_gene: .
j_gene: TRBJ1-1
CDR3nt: TGTGCCAGCAGTTACTTGAACACTGAAGCTTTCTTT
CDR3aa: CASSYLNTEAFF

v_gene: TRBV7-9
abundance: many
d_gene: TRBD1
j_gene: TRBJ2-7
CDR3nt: TGTGCCAGCAGCTTACGGGACAGGGGCCCCTACGAGCAGTACTTC
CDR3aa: CASSLRDRGPYEQYF

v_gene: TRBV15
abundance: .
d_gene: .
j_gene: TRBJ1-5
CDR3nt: TGTGCCACCAGGGACCCCAACAATCAGCCCCAGCATTTT
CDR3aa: CATRDPNNQPQHF

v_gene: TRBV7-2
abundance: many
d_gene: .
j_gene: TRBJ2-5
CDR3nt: TGTGCCAGCAGCTTAGATTGGGAAGAGACCCAGTACTTC
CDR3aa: CASSLDWEETQYF

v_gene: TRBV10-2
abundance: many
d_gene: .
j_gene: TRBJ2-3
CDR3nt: TGCGCCAGCAGTGGTACTGAGGAGGATACGCAGTATTTT
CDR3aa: CASSGTEEDTQYF

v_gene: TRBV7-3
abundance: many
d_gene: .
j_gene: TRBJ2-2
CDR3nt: TGTGCCAGCAGCTTAATAGGGGTGACCGGGGAGCTGTTTTTT
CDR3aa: CASSLIGVTGELFF

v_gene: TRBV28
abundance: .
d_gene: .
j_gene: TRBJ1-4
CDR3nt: TGTGCCAGCAGTCTTTTGGGGGCTAATGAAAAACTGTTTTTT
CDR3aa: CASSLLGANEKLFF

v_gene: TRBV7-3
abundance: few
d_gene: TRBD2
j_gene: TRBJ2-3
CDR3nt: TGTGCCAGCAGCTTAGGACTAGGGGAGGTTGGGGCACCCGGGAATACGCAGTATTTT
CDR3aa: CASSLGLGEVGAPGNTQYF

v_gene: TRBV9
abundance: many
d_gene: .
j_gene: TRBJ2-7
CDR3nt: TGTGCCAGCAGCCCGAGATCGATGGACGAGCAGTACTTC
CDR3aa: CASSPRSMDEQYF

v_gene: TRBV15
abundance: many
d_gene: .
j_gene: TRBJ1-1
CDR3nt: TGTGCCACCAGCAGAGGGTTGGAGACGAACACTGAAGCTTTCTTT
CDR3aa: CATSRGLETNTEAFF

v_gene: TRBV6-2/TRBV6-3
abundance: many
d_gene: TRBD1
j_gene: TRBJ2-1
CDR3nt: TGTGCCAGCAGTTACTCGGACAGGGAGTACAATGAGCAGTTCTTC
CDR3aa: CASSYSDREYNEQFF

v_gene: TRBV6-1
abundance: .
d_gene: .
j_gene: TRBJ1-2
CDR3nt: TGTGCCAGCAGCGAGGGACGGACCTATGGCTACACCTTC
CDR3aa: CASSEGRTYGYTF

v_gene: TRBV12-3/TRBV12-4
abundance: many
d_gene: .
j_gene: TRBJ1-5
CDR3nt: TGTGCCAGCAGTCTAGTTGGGAGCAATCAGCCCCAGCATTTT
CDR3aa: CASSLVGSNQPQHF

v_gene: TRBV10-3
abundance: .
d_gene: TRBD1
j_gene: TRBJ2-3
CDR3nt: TGTGCCATCAGTGACTCACAGGGGGACGTTGATACGCAGTATTTT
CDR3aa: CAISDSQGDVDTQYF

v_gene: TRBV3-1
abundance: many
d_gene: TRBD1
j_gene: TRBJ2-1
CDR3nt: TGTGCCAGCAGCCAAGAAAAAAAGGACAGGGAAACATACAATGAGCAGTTCTTC
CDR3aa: CASSQEKKDRETYNEQFF

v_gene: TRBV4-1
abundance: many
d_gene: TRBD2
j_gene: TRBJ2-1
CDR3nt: TGCGCCAGCAGCCAAGTAGCGGGAGGGCACTACAATGAGCAGTTCTTC
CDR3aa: CASSQVAGGHYNEQFF

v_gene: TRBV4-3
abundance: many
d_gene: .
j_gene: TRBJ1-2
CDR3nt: TGCGCCAGCAGACAGCGGGGGAACTATGGCTACACCTTC
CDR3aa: CASRQRGNYGYTF

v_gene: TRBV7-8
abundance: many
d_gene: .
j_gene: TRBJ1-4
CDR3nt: TGTGCCAGCAGCATCACAGGGGAAAAACTGTTTTTT
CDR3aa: CASSITGEKLFF

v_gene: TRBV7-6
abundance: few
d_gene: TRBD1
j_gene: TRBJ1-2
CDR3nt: TGTGCCAGCAGCCCCGCCGGGACAGGGGGCTTTGCTAACTATGGCTACACCTTC
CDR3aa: CASSPAGTGGFANYGYTF

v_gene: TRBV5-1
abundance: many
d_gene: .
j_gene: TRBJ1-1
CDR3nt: TGCGCCAGCAGCCTGGGGGACCGGAACACTGAAGCTTTCTTT
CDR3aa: CASSLGDRNTEAFF